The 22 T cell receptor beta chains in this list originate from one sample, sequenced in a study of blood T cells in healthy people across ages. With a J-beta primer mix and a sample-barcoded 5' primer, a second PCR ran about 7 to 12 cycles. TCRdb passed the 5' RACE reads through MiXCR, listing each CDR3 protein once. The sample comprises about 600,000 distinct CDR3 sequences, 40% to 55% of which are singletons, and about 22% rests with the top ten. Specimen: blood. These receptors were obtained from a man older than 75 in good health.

CDR3 sequence reads: CASSLLGGRSNTEAFF. The CDR3 DNA is TGTGCCAGCAGCCTCCTCGGAGGGCGGTCGAACACTGAAGCTTTCTTT. J is TRBJ1-1 and V is TRBV3-1; no clear D. CDR3 length: 16 amino acids. Germline V lookup: CDR1 LGHDT, CDR2 YNNKEL (reference sequence). V lost 4 bases to trimming and J lost 1 base, with 16 bases between them.

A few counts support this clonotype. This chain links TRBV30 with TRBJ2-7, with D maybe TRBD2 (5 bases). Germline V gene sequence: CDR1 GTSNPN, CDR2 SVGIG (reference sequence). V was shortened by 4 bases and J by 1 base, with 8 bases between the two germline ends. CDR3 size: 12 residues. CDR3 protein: CAWTPGSYEQYF. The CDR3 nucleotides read TGTGCCTGGACCCCGGGGTCCTACGAGCAGTACTTC.

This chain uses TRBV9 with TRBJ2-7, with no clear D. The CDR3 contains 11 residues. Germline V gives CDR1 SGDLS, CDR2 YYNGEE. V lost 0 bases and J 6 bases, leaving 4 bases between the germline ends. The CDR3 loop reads CASSVGREQYF. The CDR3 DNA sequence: TGTGCCAGCAGCGTAGGTCGCGAGCAGTACTTC.

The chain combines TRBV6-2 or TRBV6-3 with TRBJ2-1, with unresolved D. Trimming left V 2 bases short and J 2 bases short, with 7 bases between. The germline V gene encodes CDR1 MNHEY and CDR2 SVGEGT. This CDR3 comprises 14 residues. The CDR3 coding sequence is TGTGCCAGCAGTTACGGGCAGGCCTACAATGAGCAGTTCTTC. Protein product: CASSYGQAYNEQFF.

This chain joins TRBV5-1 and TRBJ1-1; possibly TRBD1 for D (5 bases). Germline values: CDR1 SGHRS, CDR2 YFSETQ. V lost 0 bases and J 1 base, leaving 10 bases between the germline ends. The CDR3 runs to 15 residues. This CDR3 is CASSLGGVTNTEAFF. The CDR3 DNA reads TGCGCCAGCAGCTTGGGGGGGGTAACGAACACTGAAGCTTTCTTT.

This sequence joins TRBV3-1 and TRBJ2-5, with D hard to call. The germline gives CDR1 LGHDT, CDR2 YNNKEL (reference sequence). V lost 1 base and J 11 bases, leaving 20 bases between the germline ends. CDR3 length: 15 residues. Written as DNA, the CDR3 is TGTGCCAGCAGCCAAGTGGCCTCACCGGGTAATGAGCAGTACTTC. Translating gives CASSQVASPGNEQYF.

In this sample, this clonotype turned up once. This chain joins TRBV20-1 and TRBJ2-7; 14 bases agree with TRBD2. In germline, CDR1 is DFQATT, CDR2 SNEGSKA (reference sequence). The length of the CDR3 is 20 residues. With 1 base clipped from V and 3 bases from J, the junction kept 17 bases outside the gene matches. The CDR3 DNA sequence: TGCAGTGCTAGAGGGGCCGGGGGCGAACGGGGACTAGCGGGAGTCTACGAGCAGTACTTC. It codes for CSARGAGGERGLAGVYEQYF.

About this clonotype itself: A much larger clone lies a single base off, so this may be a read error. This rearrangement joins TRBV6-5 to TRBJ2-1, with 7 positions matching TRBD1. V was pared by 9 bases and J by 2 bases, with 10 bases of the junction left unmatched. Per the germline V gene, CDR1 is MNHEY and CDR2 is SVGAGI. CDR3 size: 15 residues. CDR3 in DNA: TGTGCCAGTAAATACAGGGGAGAGGCCTACAATGAGCAGTTCTTC. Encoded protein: CASKYRGEAYNEQFF.

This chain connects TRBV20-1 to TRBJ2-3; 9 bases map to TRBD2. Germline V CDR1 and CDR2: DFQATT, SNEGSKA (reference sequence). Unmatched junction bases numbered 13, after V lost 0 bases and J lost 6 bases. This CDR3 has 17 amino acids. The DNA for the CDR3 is TGCAGTGCTAGAGACCCCGGGAGTAGCGGGAGTATCGATACGCAGTATTTT. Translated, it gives CSARDPGSSGSIDTQYF.

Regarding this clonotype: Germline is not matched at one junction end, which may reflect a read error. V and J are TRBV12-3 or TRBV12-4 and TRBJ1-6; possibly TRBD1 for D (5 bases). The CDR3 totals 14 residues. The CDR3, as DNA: TGTGCCAGCAGTGTAGCAGGGAGAAATTCACCCCTCCACTTT. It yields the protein CASSVAGRNSPLHF.

The CDR3, as DNA: TGTGCCAGCAAAGTCCCGGGGGATGAAGAGACCCAGTACTTC. Its translation is CASKVPGDEETQYF. The V gene is TRBV21-1, the J gene TRBJ2-5; TRBD2 is taken as the D call from the table, unchecked against the DNA. TRBV21-1 is classified as a pseudogene. The CDR3 runs 14 residues.

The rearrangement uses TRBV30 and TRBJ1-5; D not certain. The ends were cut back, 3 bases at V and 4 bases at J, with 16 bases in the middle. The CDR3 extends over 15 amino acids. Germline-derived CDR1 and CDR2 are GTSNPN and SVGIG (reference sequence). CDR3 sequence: CAWSDKWAGNQPQHF. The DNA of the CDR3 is TGTGCCTGGAGCGACAAGTGGGCAGGAAATCAGCCCCAGCATTTT.

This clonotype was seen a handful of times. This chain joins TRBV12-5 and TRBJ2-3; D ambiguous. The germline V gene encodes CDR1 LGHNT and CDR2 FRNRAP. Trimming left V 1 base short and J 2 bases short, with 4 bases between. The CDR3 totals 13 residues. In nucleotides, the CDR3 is TGTGCTAGTGGTTTGGGACACACAGATACGCAGTATTTT. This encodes CASGLGHTDTQYF.

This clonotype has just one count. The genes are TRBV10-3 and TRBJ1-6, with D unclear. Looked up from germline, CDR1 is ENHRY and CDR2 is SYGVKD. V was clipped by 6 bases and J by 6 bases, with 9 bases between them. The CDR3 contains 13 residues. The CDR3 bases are TGTGCCATCAGCGTCGGGAGTAATTCACCCCTCCACTTT. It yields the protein CAISVGSNSPLHF.

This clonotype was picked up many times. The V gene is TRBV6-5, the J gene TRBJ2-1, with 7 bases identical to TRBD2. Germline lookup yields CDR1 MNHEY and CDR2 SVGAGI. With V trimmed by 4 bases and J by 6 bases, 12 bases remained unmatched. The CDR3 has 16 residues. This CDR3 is CASSSISGLPINEQFF. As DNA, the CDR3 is TGTGCCAGCAGTTCCATTAGCGGGTTACCCATCAATGAGCAGTTCTTC.

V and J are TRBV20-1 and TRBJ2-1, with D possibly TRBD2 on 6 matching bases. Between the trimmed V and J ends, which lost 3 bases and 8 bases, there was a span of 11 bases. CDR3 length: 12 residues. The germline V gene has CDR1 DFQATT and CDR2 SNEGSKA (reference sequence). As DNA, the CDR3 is TGCAGTGCTAGCGGGAGTCACCATGAGCAGTTCTTC. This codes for CSASGSHHEQFF.

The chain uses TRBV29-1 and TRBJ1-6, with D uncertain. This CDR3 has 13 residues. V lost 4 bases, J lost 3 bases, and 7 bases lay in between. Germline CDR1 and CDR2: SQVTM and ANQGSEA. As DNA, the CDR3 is TGCAGCGTTGCACCGTACTATAATTCACCCCTCCACTTT. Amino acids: CSVAPYYNSPLHF.

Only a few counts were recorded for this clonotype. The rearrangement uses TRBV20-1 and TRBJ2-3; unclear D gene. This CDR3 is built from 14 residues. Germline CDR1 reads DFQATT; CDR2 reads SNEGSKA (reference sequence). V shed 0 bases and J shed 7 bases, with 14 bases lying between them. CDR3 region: CSARDSRALNTQYF. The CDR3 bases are TGCAGTGCTAGAGATTCAAGGGCGCTTAATACGCAGTATTTT.

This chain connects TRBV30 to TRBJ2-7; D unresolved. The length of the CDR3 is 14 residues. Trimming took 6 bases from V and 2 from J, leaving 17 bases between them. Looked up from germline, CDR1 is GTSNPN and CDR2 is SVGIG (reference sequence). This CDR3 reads CACLSKGRTYEQYF. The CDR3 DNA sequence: TGTGCCTGCCTGTCAAAGGGTAGGACCTACGAGCAGTACTTC.

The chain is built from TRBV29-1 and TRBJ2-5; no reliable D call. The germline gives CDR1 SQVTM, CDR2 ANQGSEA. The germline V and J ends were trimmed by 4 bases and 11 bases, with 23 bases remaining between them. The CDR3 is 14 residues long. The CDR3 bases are TGCAGCGTTGCCTCCAGGTCCCGGTCGGATGAGCAGTACTTC. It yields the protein CSVASRSRSDEQYF.

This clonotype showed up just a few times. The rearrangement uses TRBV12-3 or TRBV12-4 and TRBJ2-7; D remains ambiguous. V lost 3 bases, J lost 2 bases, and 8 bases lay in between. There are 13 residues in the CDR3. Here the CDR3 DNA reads TGTGCCAGCAGTTTGCGGCAGACCTACGAGCAGTACTTC. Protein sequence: CASSLRQTYEQYF.

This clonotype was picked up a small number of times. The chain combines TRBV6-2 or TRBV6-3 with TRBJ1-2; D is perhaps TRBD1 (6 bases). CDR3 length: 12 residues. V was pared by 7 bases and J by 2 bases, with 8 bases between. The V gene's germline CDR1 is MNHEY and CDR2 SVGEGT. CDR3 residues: CASTGANYGYTF. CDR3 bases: TGTGCCAGCACAGGGGCGAACTATGGCTACACCTTC.